This TCR beta chain was recorded in a study of regulatory T cells in long-lasting Graves disease. Background on the study: Graves' patients with a new diagnosis had received antithyroid drugs under 3 months. Whole-study results and caveats: Gene preferences differed: TRBV28, TRBJ1-2, TRBJ2-5 in persistent cases. Lower TCR diversity was seen in persistent Graves' patients than in newly diagnosed ones.

V was clipped by 7 bases and J by 4 bases; unmatched bases: 10. CDR3 length equals 14 residues. CDR1 and CDR2 (germline): MNHEY, SVGEGT. Libraries of TCR beta came from iRepertoire HTBI primers plus Arm-PCR of CDR3 regions. TCRdb called the multiplex PCR reads again in MiXCR, with one record for every CDR3 protein. Found here are about 540,000 distinct CDR3 sequences, around an eighth of them singletons; the top ten hold roughly 9.7%. In the case of this clonotype: What it binds is unknown.

The time point: newly diagnosed GD, antithyroid drugs for less than 3 months. PBMC RNA served as the TCR library source. Separately, the same data were catalogued under a study of T cells in Graves' hyperthyroidism and ophthalmopathy. From that second work: Most thyroid clonotypes that were expanded above 0.001 also turned up in blood.

The sequencing used peripheral blood mononuclear cells (PBMCs), collected at new diagnosis, from a patient treated with antithyroid drugs. This receptor was obtained from a man aged 25 to 40 with Graves disease. The chain has TRBV6-2 or TRBV6-3 and TRBJ2-7; 7 nucleotides line up with TRBD1. The CDR3 region has the DNA TGTGCCAGCAACAAAGAGGGCAGGGGGTACGAGCAGTACTTC. The encoded protein is CASNKEGRGYEQYF.